The sequence of this T cell receptor beta chain was determined in a study of breast tumors, draining lymph nodes, adjacent tissues. In TCRdb, the multiplex PCR reads were re-called with MiXCR into one record per CDR3 protein. The sample contains around 230,000 distinct CDR3 sequences, roughly 32% of which appear only once. The CDR3 runs 14 residues. Germline values: CDR1 MNHEY, CDR2 SMNVEV (reference sequence). Germline trimming cut 5 bases from V and 5 bases from J; bases unmatched to any gene: 9. The lymph nodes were axillary draining lymph nodes from breast cancer patients. This clonotype originated in a female donor with breast cancer. Some clones in this sample may be carry-over from other donors' samples. Source material: axillary lymph node tissue. The rearrangement uses TRBV27 and TRBJ2-7; 7 bases fit TRBD1. Here the CDR3 reads CASSPRQGRNEQYF. The CDR3 DNA follows: TGTGCCAGCAGTCCCCGACAGGGCCGAAACGAGCAGTACTTC.